The sample holds a few counts of the clone carrying this T cell receptor beta chain. Its cognate antigen is unknown. This sample was taken from a study of blood T cells in healthy people across ages. Primers used in a second PCR of about 6 to 11 cycles were a sample-barcoded 5' primer and a J-beta primer mix. TCRdb reprocessed the 5' RACE reads via MiXCR and lists one record per CDR3 protein. The sample contains about 1.7 million distinct CDR3 sequences, about 30% of which appear only once. Broader study findings: Older age went with lower TCR beta diversity per million T cells, in a roughly linear way.

Germline V gene lookup returns CDR1 LGHDT and CDR2 YNNKEL (reference sequence). V was pared by 1 base and J by 6 bases, with 13 bases between. CDR3 length: 15 residues. The chain joins TRBV3-1 to TRBJ1-5, with D perhaps matching TRBD1 (6 bases). This clonotype was sampled from a woman in her 30s in good health. Sequencing was performed on blood. Here the CDR3 reads CASSQGGRGSQPQHF. CDR3 in DNA: TGTGCCAGCAGCCAAGGGGGCAGGGGTAGTCAGCCCCAGCATTTT.